This TCR beta chain originates from a study of blood T cell repertoires in COVID-19. Background on the study: PBMCs, B-cell-depleted T cells, or T cells were the source of the cDNA or gDNA that made up the material.

Produced via immunoSEQ multiplex PCR; TCRdb's table is partial and in-frame only. The data hold over 110,000 clones, with roughly 88% observed a single time. The germline CDR1 and CDR2 sequences are SGHNT and YYREEE (reference sequence). Trimming took 2 bases from V and 2 from J, leaving 11 bases between them. There are 15 residues in the CDR3. This receptor was identified in a human donor in a cohort sampled during active COVID-19. The source material was peripheral blood. The V gene is TRBV5-4, the J gene TRBJ2-1, with unresolved D. The CDR3 protein is CASSFKHTTYNEQFF. The DNA of the CDR3 is TGTGCCAGCAGCTTTAAACATACTACCTACAATGAGCAGTTCTTC.